This TCR beta chain emerged from a study of T cells in Graves' hyperthyroidism and ophthalmopathy. To note about this clonotype: The antigen is undetermined.

Any patient presenting with uncontrolled infection, other autoimmune disease, pregnancy or lactation was left out. Diagnostic decisions used clinical symptoms, serum thyroxine and TRAb, thyroid ultrasound and orbital computed tomography. The blood was taken when hyperthyroidism was first diagnosed, before any ophthalmopathy symptoms showed up. With 0 bases removed from V and 9 bases from J, the gap between germline ends came to 14 bases. Germline-derived CDR1 and CDR2 are LNHDA and SQIVND (reference sequence). The CDR3 totals 15 residues. Whole-study findings and limits: Most clonotypes that expanded in the thyroid above 0.001 also showed up in blood.

Amplification targeted TCR beta CDR3 regions from RNA transcripts. First-round RT-PCR of the TCR CDR3 relied on the HTBI primer set. MiXCR was run by TCRdb on the multiplex PCR reads, yielding one entry per CDR3 protein. The table includes 250,000 to 300,000 distinct CDR3 sequences, about 14% detected once. Sample: blood. The rearrangement links TRBV19 to TRBJ2-2; possible D gene TRBD1, 5 bases. The receptor was derived from a woman in her thirties or forties with Graves' hyperthyroidism that later progressed to Graves' ophthalmopathy. CDR3 protein: CASSIDRGGNRELFF. The CDR3 region has the DNA TGTGCCAGTAGTATAGATAGGGGTGGCAACAGGGAGCTGTTTTTT.